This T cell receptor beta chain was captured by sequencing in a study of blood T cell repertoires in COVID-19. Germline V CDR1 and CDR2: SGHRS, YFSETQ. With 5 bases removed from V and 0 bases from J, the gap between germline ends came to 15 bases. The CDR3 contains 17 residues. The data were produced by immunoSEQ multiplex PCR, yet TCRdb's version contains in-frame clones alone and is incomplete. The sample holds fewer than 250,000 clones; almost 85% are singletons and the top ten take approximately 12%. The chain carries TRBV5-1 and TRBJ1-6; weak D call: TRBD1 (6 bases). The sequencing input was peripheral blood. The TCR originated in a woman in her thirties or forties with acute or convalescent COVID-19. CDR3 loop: CASRRQEESSYNSPLHF. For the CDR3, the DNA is TGCGCCAGCAGACGACAGGAGGAGAGCTCCTATAATTCACCCCTCCACTTT. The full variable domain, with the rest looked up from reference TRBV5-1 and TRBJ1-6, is KAGVTQTPRYLIKTRGQQVTLSCSPISGHRSVSWYQQTPGQGLQFLFEYFSETQRNKGNFPGRFSGRQFSNSRSEMNVSTLELGDSALYLCASRRQEESSYNSPLHFGNGTRLTVT.